The subject of this entry is one TCR beta chain. This specimen belongs to a study of blood T cell repertoires in COVID-19. For the study at large: Samples of COVID-19 (acute and convalescent) were obtained from the United States, Italy and Spain. T cells, B-cell-depleted T cells, or PBMCs provided the cDNA or gDNA that served as material.

Germline V gene data show CDR1 as MDHEN and CDR2 as SYDVKM. The CDR3 length is 15 residues. V was pared by 8 bases and J by 2 bases, with 18 bases between. In the original processing: Estimation of nucleated cell counts relied on the amplification of reference gene primers. Data came from immunoSEQ multiplex PCR; TCRdb stores just in-frame clones and leaves some out. V and J calls and clone size are as listed in that table; D and trimming were resolved from the DNA. The sample lists 160,000 or so clones; around 76% were seen once. The chain employs TRBV28 and TRBJ1-2; TRBD1 might be the D (6 bases). This clonotype was sampled from a woman in her 70s with acute or convalescent COVID-19. The sample comprised peripheral blood. The CDR3, as DNA: TGTGCCAGCCAGGGGCCGGACACCGGGAACTATGGCTACACCTTC. Amino acids: CASQGPDTGNYGYTF.